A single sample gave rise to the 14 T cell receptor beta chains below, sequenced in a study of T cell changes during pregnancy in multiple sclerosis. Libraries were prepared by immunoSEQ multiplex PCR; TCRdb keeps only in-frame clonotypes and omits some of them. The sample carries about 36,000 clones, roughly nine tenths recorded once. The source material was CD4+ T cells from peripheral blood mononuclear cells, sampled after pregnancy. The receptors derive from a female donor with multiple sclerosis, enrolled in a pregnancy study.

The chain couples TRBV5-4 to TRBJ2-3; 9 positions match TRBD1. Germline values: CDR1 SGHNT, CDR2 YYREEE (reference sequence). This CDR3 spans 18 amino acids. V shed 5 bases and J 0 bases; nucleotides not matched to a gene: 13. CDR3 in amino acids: CASSSFRGQGFSTDTQYF. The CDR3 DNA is TGTGCCAGCAGTTCATTCCGGGGACAGGGATTTAGCACAGATACGCAGTATTTT.

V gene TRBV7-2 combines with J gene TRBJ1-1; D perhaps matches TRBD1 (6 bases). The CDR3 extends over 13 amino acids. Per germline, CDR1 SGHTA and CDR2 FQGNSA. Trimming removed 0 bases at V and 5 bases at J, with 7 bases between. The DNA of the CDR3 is TGTGCCAGCAGCTTAGCACAGGGAACTGAAGCTTTCTTT. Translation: CASSLAQGTEAFF.

The CDR3 bases are TGTGCCAGCACCAATCGTAGGGGCGCGATCCTCTCCTACGAGCAGTACTTC. This encodes CASTNRRGAILSYEQYF. The J gene is TRBJ2-7, the V gene TRBV2; possible D gene TRBD1, 5 bases. The V and J ends lost 7 bases and 0 bases respectively, with 22 bases between them. CDR1 is SNHLY, CDR2 FYNNEI, per germline. The CDR3 runs 17 residues.

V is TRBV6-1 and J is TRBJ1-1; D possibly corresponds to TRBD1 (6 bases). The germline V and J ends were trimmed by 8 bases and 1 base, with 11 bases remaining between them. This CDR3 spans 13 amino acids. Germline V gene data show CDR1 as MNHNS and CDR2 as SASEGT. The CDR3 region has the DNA TGTGCCAGCGGGGGACAACCGAACACTGAAGCTTTCTTT. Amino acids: CASGGQPNTEAFF.

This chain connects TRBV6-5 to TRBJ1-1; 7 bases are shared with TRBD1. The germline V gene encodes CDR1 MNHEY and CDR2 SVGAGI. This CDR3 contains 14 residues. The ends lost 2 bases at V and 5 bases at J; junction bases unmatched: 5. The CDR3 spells CASSYRQGGTEAFF. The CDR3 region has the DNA TGTGCCAGCAGTTACAGGCAGGGGGGAACTGAAGCTTTCTTT.

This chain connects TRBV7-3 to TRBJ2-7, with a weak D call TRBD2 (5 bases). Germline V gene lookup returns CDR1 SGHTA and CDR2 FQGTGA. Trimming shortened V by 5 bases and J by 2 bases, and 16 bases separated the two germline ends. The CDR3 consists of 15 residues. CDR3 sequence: CASSPRRGPTYEQYF. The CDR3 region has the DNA TGTGCCAGCAGCCCCCGCCGAGGGCCGACCTACGAGCAGTACTTC.

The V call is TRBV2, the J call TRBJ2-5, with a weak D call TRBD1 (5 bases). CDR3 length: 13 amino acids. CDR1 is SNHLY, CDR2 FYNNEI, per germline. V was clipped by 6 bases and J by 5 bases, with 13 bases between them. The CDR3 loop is CASRGQGFETQYF. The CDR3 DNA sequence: TGTGCCAGCAGGGGTCAGGGCTTTGAGACCCAGTACTTC. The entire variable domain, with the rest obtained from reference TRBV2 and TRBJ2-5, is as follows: EPEVTQTPSHQVTQMGQEVILRCVPISNHLYFYWYRQILGQKVEFLVSFYNNEISEKSEIFDDQFSVERPDGSNFTLKIRSTKLEDSAMYFCASRGQGFETQYFGPGTRLLVL.

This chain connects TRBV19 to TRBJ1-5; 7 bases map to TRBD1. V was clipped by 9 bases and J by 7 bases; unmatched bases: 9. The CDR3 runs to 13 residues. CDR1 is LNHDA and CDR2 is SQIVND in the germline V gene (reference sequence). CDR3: CASLGGVGQPQHF. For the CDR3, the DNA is TGTGCCAGCCTAGGGGGCGTAGGACAGCCCCAGCATTTT.

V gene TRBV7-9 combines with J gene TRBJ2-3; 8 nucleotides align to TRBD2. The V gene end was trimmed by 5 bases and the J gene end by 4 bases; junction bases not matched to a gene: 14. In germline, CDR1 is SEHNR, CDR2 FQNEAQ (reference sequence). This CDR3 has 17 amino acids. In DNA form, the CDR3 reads TGTGCCAGCAGCGCAGGCGGGGGGCTGAATGGCGCAGATACGCAGTATTTT. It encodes CASSAGGGLNGADTQYF.

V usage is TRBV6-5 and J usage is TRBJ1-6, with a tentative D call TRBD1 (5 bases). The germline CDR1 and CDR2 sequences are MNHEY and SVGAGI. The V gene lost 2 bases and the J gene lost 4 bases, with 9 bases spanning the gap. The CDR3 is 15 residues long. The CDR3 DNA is TGTGCCAGCAGTTACGACCCAGGGTATAATTCACCCCTCCACTTT. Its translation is CASSYDPGYNSPLHF.

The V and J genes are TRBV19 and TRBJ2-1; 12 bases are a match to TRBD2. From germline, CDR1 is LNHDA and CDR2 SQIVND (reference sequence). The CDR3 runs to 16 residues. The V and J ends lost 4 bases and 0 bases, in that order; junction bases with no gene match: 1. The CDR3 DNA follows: TGTGCCAGTAGTAAGACTAGCGGGAGCTCCTACAATGAGCAGTTCTTC. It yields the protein CASSKTSGSSYNEQFF. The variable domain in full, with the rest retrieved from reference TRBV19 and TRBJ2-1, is DGGITQSPKYLFRKEGQNVTLSCEQNLNHDAMYWYRQDPGQGLRLIYYSQIVNDFQKGDIAEGYSVSREKKESFPLTVTSAQKNPTAFYLCASSKTSGSSYNEQFFGPGTRLTVL.

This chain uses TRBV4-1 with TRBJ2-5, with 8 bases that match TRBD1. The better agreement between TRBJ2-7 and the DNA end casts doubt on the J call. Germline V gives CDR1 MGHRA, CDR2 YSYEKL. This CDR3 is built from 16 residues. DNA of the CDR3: TGCGCCAGCAGCCAGCGCCCGGGACAGGTAAACCACGAGCAGTACTTC. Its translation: CASSQRPGQVNHEQYF.

CDR3 in amino acids: CASSLGRASSPLHF. CDR3 DNA: TGTGCCAGCAGCTTGGGCAGGGCTAGTTCACCCCTCCACTTT. This chain connects TRBV5-6 to TRBJ1-6; TRBD1 might be the D (5 bases). CDR1 and CDR2 from the germline V gene are SGHDT and YYEEEE. CDR3 length: 14 residues. V was clipped by 0 bases and J by 9 bases, with 10 bases between them.

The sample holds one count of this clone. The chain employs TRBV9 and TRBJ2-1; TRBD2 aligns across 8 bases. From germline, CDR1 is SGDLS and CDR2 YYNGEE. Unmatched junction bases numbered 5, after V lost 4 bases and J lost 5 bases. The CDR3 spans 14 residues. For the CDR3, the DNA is TGTGCCAGCAGCCCCGGGGGGGGGAACAATGAGCAGTTCTTC. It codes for CASSPGGGNNEQFF.